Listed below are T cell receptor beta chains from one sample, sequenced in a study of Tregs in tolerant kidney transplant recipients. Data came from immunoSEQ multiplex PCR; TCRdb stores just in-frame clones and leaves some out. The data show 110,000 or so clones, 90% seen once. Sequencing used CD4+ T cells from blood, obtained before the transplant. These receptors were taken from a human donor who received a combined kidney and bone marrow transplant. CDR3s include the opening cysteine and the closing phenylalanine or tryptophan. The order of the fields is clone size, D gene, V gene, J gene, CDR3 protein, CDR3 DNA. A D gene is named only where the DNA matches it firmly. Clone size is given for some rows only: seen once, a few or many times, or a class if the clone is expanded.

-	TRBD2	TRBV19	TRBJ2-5	CASSIGTSGRGETQYF	TGTGCCAGTAGTATAGGTACTAGCGGGAGAGGAGAGACCCAGTACTTC
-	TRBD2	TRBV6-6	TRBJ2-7	CASRLKLAGGYEQYF	TGTGCCAGCAGACTCAAACTAGCGGGGGGGTACGAGCAGTACTTC
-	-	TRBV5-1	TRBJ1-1	CASTWGEMNTEAFF	TGCGCCAGCACCTGGGGGGAAATGAACACTGAAGCTTTCTTT
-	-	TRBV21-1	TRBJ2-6	CASSKGDTRGPPDNVLTF	TGTGCCAGCAGCAAAGGGGACACCAGGGGGCCTCCGGACAACGTCCTGACTTTC
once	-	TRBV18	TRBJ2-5	CASSPNLETQYF	TGTGCCAGCTCACCCAACTTAGAGACCCAGTACTTC
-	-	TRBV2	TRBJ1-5	CASSARPGEIRQPQHF	TGTGCCAGCAGCGCCCGGCCAGGGGAGATTCGTCAGCCCCAGCATTTT
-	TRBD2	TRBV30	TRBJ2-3	CAWHDPTSGRALTAGDTQYF	TGTGCCTGGCACGACCCGACTAGCGGGAGGGCCCTCACAGCCGGAGATACGCAGTATTTT
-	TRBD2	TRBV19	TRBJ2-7	CASSVQGGSNEQYF	TGTGCCAGTAGTGTGCAGGGCGGGAGCAACGAGCAGTACTTC
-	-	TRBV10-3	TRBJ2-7	CAISSSSYEQYF	TGTGCCATCAGCTCCTCGTCGTACGAGCAGTACTTC
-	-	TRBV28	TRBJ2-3	CASRGSTDTQYF	TGTGCCAGCAGGGGCAGCACAGATACGCAGTATTTT
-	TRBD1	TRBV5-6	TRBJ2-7	CASSTQTGEGSYEQYF	TGTGCCAGCAGCACGCAAACAGGGGAAGGTTCCTACGAGCAGTACTTC
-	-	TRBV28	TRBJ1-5	CASSSVQPQHF	TGTGCCAGCAGTTCGGTTCAGCCCCAGCATTTT
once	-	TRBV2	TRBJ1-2	CASSALVNYGYTF	TGTGCCAGCAGTGCCCTAGTAAACTATGGCTACACCTTC
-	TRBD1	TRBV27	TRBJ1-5	CASSLKGGTGGWKSLNQPQHF	TGTGCCAGCAGTTTAAAGGGGGGGACAGGGGGCTGGAAGAGCCTTAATCAGCCCCAGCATTTT
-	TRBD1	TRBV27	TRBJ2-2	CASRNKAGTGKAGELFF	TGTGCCAGCAGAAATAAAGCCGGGACAGGGAAGGCCGGGGAGCTGTTTTTT
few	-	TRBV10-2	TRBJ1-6	CASSESGVPSPLHF	TGCGCCAGCAGTGAGAGCGGGGTCCCTTCACCCCTCCACTTT
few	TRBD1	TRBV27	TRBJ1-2	CASSLHTGAHYGYTF	TGTGCCAGCAGTTTGCACACAGGGGCGCACTATGGCTACACCTTC
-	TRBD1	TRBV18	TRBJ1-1	CASSPYRDREAFF	TGTGCCAGCTCACCATACCGGGACAGAGAAGCTTTCTTT
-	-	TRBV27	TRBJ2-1	CASRGQAGEQFF	TGTGCCAGCAGGGGGCAGGCCGGTGAGCAGTTCTTC
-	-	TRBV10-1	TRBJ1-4	CASSEGNTGLEKLFF	TGCGCCAGCAGTGAGGGGAATACAGGTCTTGAAAAACTGTTTTTT
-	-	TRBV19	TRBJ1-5	CASLPYLTASNQPQHF	TGTGCCAGCCTACCCTATTTGACAGCAAGCAATCAGCCCCAGCATTTT
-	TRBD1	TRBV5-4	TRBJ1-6	CASSLGTGDSPLHF	TGTGCCAGCAGCCTTGGGACAGGGGATTCACCCCTCCACTTT
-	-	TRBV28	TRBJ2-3	CASREPGVTDTQYF	TGTGCCAGCAGGGAGCCGGGAGTTACAGATACGCAGTATTTT
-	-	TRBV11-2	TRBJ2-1	CASSQQGDEQFF	TGTGCCAGCAGCCAACAGGGTGATGAGCAGTTCTTC
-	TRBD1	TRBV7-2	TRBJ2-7	CASSSRTGLYEQYF	TGTGCCAGCAGCTCCCGGACAGGACTCTACGAGCAGTACTTC
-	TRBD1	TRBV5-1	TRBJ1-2	CASSLTGGASYGYTF	TGCGCCAGCAGCTTGACAGGGGGCGCCTCCTATGGCTACACCTTC
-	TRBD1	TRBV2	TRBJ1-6	CASSPAGGSSYNSPLHF	TGTGCCAGCAGTCCGGCAGGGGGGAGCTCCTATAATTCACCCCTCCACTTT
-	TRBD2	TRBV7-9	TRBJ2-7	CASSLAREFYEQYF	TGTGCCAGCAGCTTAGCGCGGGAGTTCTACGAGCAGTACTTC
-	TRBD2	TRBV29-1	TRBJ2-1	CSVGRTSGYNEQFF	TGCAGCGTTGGCAGGACTAGCGGATACAATGAGCAGTTCTTC
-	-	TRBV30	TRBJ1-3	CAWSVPSGSGGNTIYF	TGTGCCTGGAGTGTACCCTCGGGATCGGGAGGAAACACCATATATTTT
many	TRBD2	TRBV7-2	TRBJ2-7	CASSLSAGGSHEQYF	TGTGCCAGCAGCTTATCAGCGGGGGGGTCCCACGAGCAGTACTTC
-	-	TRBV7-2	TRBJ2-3	CASSLVGGVRGDTQYF	TGTGCCAGCAGCTTAGTGGGCGGGGTGAGGGGAGATACGCAGTATTTT
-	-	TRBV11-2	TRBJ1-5	CASSLQGFQPQHF	TGTGCCAGCAGCTTACAGGGGTTTCAGCCCCAGCATTTT
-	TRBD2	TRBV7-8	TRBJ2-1	CASSTGTSGSLEQFF	TGTGCCAGCAGCACCGGGACTAGCGGGAGTTTAGAGCAGTTCTTC
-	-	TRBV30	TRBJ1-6	CACRRSSYNSPLHF	TGTGCCTGCCGCCGGAGCTCCTATAATTCACCCCTCCACTTT
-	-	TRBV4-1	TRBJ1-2	CASSQGAGVGYGYTF	TGCGCCAGCAGCCAAGGGGCAGGGGTGGGGTATGGCTACACCTTC
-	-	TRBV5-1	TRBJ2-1	CASSFTSSYNEQFF	TGCGCCAGCAGCTTTACGAGCTCCTACAATGAGCAGTTCTTC
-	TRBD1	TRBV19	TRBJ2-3	CASSLRGPGTDTQYF	TGTGCCAGTAGCCTAAGGGGGCCTGGCACAGATACGCAGTATTTT
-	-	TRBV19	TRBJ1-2	CASTFDGGAANYGYTF	TGTGCCAGTACCTTCGACGGAGGGGCCGCTAACTATGGCTACACCTTC
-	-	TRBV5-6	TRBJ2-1	CASSLALTTLGNEQFF	TGTGCCAGCAGCTTGGCGCTGACTACTCTCGGCAATGAGCAGTTCTTC
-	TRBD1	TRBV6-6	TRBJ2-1	CASTEGQVAAYNEQFF	TGTGCCAGCACCGAGGGACAGGTCGCGGCCTACAATGAGCAGTTCTTC
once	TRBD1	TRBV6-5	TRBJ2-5	CASSYSTGEETQYF	TGTGCCAGCAGTTACTCCACAGGGGAAGAGACCCAGTACTTC
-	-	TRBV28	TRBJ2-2	CASSGGFGGGPNTGELFF	TGTGCCAGCAGTGGGGGGTTCGGGGGAGGCCCGAACACCGGGGAGCTGTTTTTT
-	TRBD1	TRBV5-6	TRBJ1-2	CASSFGTGGADYGYTF	TGTGCCAGCAGCTTCGGGACAGGGGGCGCGGACTATGGCTACACCTTC
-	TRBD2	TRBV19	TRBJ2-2	CASSMLAAANTGELFF	TGTGCCAGTAGTATGCTAGCGGCCGCGAACACCGGGGAGCTGTTTTTT
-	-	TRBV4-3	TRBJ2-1	CASSQDQLAPQFF	TGCGCCAGCAGCCAAGATCAACTAGCCCCGCAGTTCTTC
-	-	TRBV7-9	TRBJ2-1	CASSLPVIVSEQFF	TGTGCCAGCAGCTTACCTGTCATAGTGTCTGAGCAGTTCTTC
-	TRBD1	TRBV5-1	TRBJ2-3	CASSTGQGKDTQYF	TGCGCCAGCAGTACCGGACAGGGCAAGGATACGCAGTATTTT
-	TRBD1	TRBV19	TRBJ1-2	CASTKGDRGDYGYTF	TGTGCCAGTACCAAGGGGGACAGGGGGGACTATGGCTACACCTTC
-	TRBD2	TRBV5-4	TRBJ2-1	CASSSGTSGNNEQFF	TGTGCCAGCAGCTCCGGGACTAGCGGCAACAATGAGCAGTTCTTC
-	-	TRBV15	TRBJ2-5	CATSRSGYPEKETQYF	TGTGCCACCAGCAGATCAGGATACCCCGAAAAAGAGACCCAGTACTTC
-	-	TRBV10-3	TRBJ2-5	CAISADAQETQYF	TGTGCCATCAGTGCAGATGCCCAAGAGACCCAGTACTTC
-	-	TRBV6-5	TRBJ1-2	CASSYQSGAQSYTF	TGTGCCAGCAGTTACCAGTCAGGGGCTCAGAGCTACACCTTC
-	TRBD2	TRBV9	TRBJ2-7	CASSPRVAGYEQYF	TGTGCCAGCAGCCCTCGGGTAGCGGGCTACGAGCAGTACTTC
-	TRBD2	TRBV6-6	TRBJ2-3	CAGGLAGADTQYF	TGTGCGGGCGGGTTAGCGGGAGCAGATACGCAGTATTTT
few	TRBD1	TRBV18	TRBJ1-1	CASLRTGGADTEAFF	TGTGCCAGCTTACGTACAGGGGGCGCGGACACTGAAGCTTTCTTT
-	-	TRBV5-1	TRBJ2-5	CASSPGQRETQYF	TGCGCCAGCAGCCCGGGACAACGCGAGACCCAGTACTTC